This TCR beta chain stems from a study of identifying expanded T cells in peripheral blood. Notes on the study in general: About 1.3 clones differed between technical replicates, versus around 16 and 19 over time.

Germline assignment: CDR1 MDHEN and CDR2 SYDVKM. The CDR3 is 13 amino acids. V lost 5 bases to trimming and J lost 7 bases; unmatched junction nucleotides: 7. Sequencing used immunoSEQ multiplex PCR; TCRdb keeps in-frame clones, though not all of them. The sample includes approximately 100,000 clones, 80% to 90% of them seen just once. As for this clone: Its cognate antigen is unknown.

The sequenced material came from blood. The chain couples TRBV28 to TRBJ1-2, with 7 bases that match TRBD1. This TCR derives from a person aged 18 to 70 in good health. The CDR3 region is CASSPAAGGGYTF. For the CDR3, the DNA is TGTGCCAGCAGTCCGGCTGCAGGGGGTGGCTACACCTTC.